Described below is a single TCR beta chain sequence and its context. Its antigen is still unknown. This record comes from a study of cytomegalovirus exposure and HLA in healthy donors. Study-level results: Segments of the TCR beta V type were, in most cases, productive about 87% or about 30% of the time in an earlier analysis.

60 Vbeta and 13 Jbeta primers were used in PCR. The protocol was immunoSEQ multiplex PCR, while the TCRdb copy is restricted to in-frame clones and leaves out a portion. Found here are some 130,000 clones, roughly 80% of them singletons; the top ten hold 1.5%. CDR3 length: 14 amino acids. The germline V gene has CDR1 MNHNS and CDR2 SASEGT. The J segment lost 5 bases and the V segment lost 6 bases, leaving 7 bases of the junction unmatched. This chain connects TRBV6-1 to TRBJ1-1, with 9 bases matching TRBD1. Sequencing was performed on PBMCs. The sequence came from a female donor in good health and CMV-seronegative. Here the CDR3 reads CASSRNRGRTEAFF. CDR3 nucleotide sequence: TGTGCCAGCAGCAGAAACAGGGGGCGAACTGAAGCTTTCTTT.